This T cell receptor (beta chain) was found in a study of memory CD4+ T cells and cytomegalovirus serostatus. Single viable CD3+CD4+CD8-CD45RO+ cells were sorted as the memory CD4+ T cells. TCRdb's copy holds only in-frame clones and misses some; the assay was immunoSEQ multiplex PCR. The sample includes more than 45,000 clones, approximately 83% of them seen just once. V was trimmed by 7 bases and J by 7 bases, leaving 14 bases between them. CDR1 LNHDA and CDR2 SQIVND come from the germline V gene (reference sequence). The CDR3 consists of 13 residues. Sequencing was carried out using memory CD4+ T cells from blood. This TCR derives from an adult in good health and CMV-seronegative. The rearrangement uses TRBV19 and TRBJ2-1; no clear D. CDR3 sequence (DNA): TGTGCCAGTAACCGTCGGACGGAAAATGAGCAGTTCTTC. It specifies CASNRRTENEQFF.